Each of the 21 T cell receptor beta chains below was sequenced from the same sample in a study of PD-1 blockade in classical Hodgkin lymphoma. Time point: cycle 4 day 1 (C4D1), after 5 to 7 weeks of nivolumab. Every patient experienced relapse after autologous stem cell transplantation, and brentuximab vedotin exposure varied. From thawed PBMCs, magnetic negative selection was used to isolate the CD8+ T cells. Sequenced by immunoSEQ multiplex PCR; TCRdb stores in-frame clones only, minus some. Here the sample spans about 6,400 clones, roughly 67% being singletons. The sequences come from CD8+ T cells from blood, collected before the fourth cycle of nivolumab. Every receptor here comes from a human donor with classical Hodgkin lymphoma.

J is TRBJ2-1 and V is TRBV27; unclear D gene. Germline V gives CDR1 MNHEY, CDR2 SMNVEV (reference sequence). Trimming stripped 2 bases from V and 7 bases from J, with 9 bases between. The CDR3 consists of 13 residues. The CDR3 loop is CASSLARRNEQFF. CDR3 nucleotides: TGTGCCAGCAGTTTAGCCAGGAGAAATGAGCAGTTCTTC.

This clone rates as medium-sized. The chain employs TRBV10-3 and TRBJ2-7; a weak D match, TRBD2 (5 bases). Germline loops: CDR1 ENHRY, CDR2 SYGVKD. Trimming took off 7 bases at V and 7 bases at J, with 11 bases between the two ends. CDR3 size: 11 residues. The CDR3 sequence is CAITPGGEQYF. CDR3 bases: TGTGCCATCACTCCGGGCGGGGAGCAGTACTTC.

The chain recombines TRBV30 with TRBJ2-6; perhaps TRBD2 as D (5 bases). Germline lookup yields CDR1 GTSNPN and CDR2 SVGIG (reference sequence). The CDR3 totals 15 residues. Trimming cost V 4 bases and J 0 bases, with 10 bases left between them. The DNA of the CDR3 is TGTGCCTGGACAGAAGGGAGCTCTGGGGCCAACGTCCTGACTTTC. Translation gives CAWTEGSSGANVLTF. The full variable domain, rest sourced from reference TRBV30 and TRBJ2-6, is SQTIHQWPATLVQPVGSPLSLECTVEGTSNPNLYWYRQAAGRGLQLLFYSVGIGQISSEVPQNLSASRPQDRQFILSSKKLLLSDSGFYLCAWTEGSSGANVLTFGAGSRLTVL.

The chain links TRBV15 to TRBJ2-1; 9 bases map to TRBD2. The germline gives CDR1 LNHNV, CDR2 YYDKDF (reference sequence). Trimming cost V 8 bases and J 8 bases; bases outside gene matches: 7. This CDR3 has 13 amino acids. DNA for the CDR3: TGTGCCACCGGGACTAGCAGGGTCTATGAGCAGTTCTTC. It codes for CATGTSRVYEQFF.

To note about this clone: The sample has other DNA sequences that encode this CDR3 too. The genes are TRBV5-5 and TRBJ2-7, with D unresolved. The CDR3 runs to 14 residues. Trimming took 0 bases from V and 7 from J, leaving 14 bases between them. Germline V CDR1 and CDR2: SGHKS, YYEKEE (reference sequence). DNA for the CDR3: TGTGCCAGCAGCTTGGAGTATGAGTGGGAAGAGCAGTACTTC. As protein: CASSLEYEWEEQYF.

The chain is built from TRBV6-1 and TRBJ2-3; the D gene could be TRBD1 or TRBD2 (5 bases each). The V end lost 3 bases, the J end lost 6 bases, and 19 bases lay between the germline ends. CDR1 is MNHNS, CDR2 SASEGT, per germline. The CDR3 loop spans 16 amino acids. The CDR3 sequence: CASSDRSDSTEDTQYF. DNA for the CDR3: TGTGCCAGCAGTGACCGTAGCGACAGTACGGAGGATACGCAGTATTTT.

On this clone itself: This CDR3 is also generated by other DNA sequences in the sample. The V call is TRBV7-9, the J call TRBJ2-1; possibly TRBD1 for D (6 bases). The V end was cut by 0 bases, the J end by 4 bases, with 7 bases between. This CDR3 contains 14 residues. Germline V gene sequence: CDR1 SEHNR, CDR2 FQNEAQ (reference sequence). CDR3 in amino acids: CASSLAGTYNEQFF. Here the CDR3 DNA reads TGTGCCAGCAGCTTAGCGGGGACATACAATGAGCAGTTCTTC.

This chain links TRBV6-5 with TRBJ1-1; D gene ambiguous. The CDR3 is 15 residues long. Germline lookup yields CDR1 MNHEY and CDR2 SVGAGI. The germline V and J ends were trimmed by 1 base and 0 bases, with 9 bases remaining between them. CDR3 in amino acids: CASSYLARLNTEAFF. As DNA, the CDR3 is TGTGCCAGCAGTTACTTGGCCAGACTGAACACTGAAGCTTTCTTT.

In its sample, this clone was seen once. The V call is TRBV9, the J call TRBJ1-3; TRBD1 is a possible D gene (5 bases). The CDR3 sequence is 16 residues long. The V end lost 4 bases, the J end lost 0 bases, and 14 bases lay between the germline ends. From germline, CDR1 is SGDLS and CDR2 YYNGEE. In DNA, the CDR3 is TGTGCCAGCAGCTCAGGACAAGGCGGCTCTGGAAACACCATATATTTT. It encodes CASSSGQGGSGNTIYF.

V usage is TRBV7-3 and J usage is TRBJ2-7; 9 bases map to TRBD1. Trimming took 5 bases from V and 2 from J; bases not matched to a gene: 7. CDR1 is SGHTA and CDR2 is FQGTGA in the germline V gene. The CDR3 extends over 15 amino acids. The CDR3 loop reads CASSPDGTGTYEQYF. Written as DNA, the CDR3 is TGTGCCAGCAGCCCTGATGGGACAGGGACCTACGAGCAGTACTTC.

This chain links TRBV13 with TRBJ2-5; the D gene is possibly TRBD2 (6 bases). Trimming took off 2 bases at V and 4 bases at J, with 23 bases between the two ends. This CDR3 is 18 amino acids long. The germline V gene has CDR1 PRHDT and CDR2 FYEKMQ (reference sequence). The CDR3 region is CASSLHDTPRETGETQYF. The CDR3 DNA reads as TGTGCCAGCAGCTTACACGACACTCCCCGGGAGACGGGAGAGACCCAGTACTTC.

There are a few counts of this clone. V and J are TRBV7-2 and TRBJ2-7, with unresolved D. The CDR3 loop spans 14 amino acids. Germline-derived CDR1 and CDR2 are SGHTA and FQGNSA. V lost 1 base and J 5 bases, leaving 12 bases between the germline ends. CDR3 DNA: TGTGCCAGCAGCTTAGGATTCCTAGAGAACGAGCAGTACTTC. Amino acid sequence: CASSLGFLENEQYF.

The chain employs TRBV18 and TRBJ1-1; D call uncertain. The V gene lost 0 bases and the J gene lost 4 bases, with 15 bases spanning the gap. The length of the CDR3 is 16 residues. Germline-derived CDR1 and CDR2 are KGHSH and LQKENI. CDR3 coding DNA: TGTGCCAGCTCACCACCAGTCGGAGTGGGAACCACTGAAGCTTTCTTT. Encoded protein: CASSPPVGVGTTEAFF. Looking up the rest from reference TRBV18 and TRBJ1-1 gives the full variable domain: NAGVMQNPRHLVRRRGQEARLRCSPMKGHSHVYWYRQLPEEGLKFMVYLQKENIIDESGMPKERFSAEFPKEGPSILRIQQVVRGDSAAYFCASSPPVGVGTTEAFFGQGTRLTVV.

The V gene is TRBV4-2, the J gene TRBJ2-5, with D unresolved. The CDR3 has 15 residues. The ends were cut back, 0 bases at V and 7 bases at J, with 15 bases in the middle. Germline CDR1 is LGHNA and CDR2 is YNFKEQ. Here the CDR3 reads CASSQDRYGVRTQYF. CDR3 DNA: TGTGCCAGCAGCCAAGATCGGTACGGTGTACGGACCCAGTACTTC.

This clone was observed a handful of times. The chain uses TRBV7-6 and TRBJ1-1; D may be TRBD1 (6 bases). V gave up 5 bases and J gave up 1 base, with 20 bases separating them. The CDR3 has 17 residues. Germline V CDR1 and CDR2: SGHVS, FNYEAQ. The CDR3 region is CASSLSAGHLTNTEAFF. In DNA form, the CDR3 reads TGTGCCAGCAGCCTCTCGGCGGGACATCTTACGAACACTGAAGCTTTCTTT.

The V call is TRBV5-1, the J call TRBJ2-2; possible D gene TRBD1, 5 bases. Trimming cost V 2 bases and J 5 bases, with 10 bases left between them. The CDR3 sequence is 14 residues long. Germline CDR1 and CDR2: SGHRS and YFSETQ. CDR3 amino acids: CASSFPGMTGELFF. CDR3 bases: TGCGCCAGCAGCTTTCCAGGGATGACCGGGGAGCTGTTTTTT.

Relative to its sample, this clone is medium-sized. The chain employs TRBV4-3 and TRBJ2-3; D is undetermined. Per the germline V gene, CDR1 is LGHNA and CDR2 is YSLEER. The CDR3 spans 17 residues. V lost 4 bases to trimming and J lost 1 base, with 18 bases between them. The CDR3 sequence: CASSRGLAQSGTDTQYF. CDR3 nucleotide sequence: TGCGCCAGCAGCCGGGGTTTAGCCCAAAGTGGCACAGATACGCAGTATTTT.

The table lists this clone with a count of one. The J gene is TRBJ2-2, the V gene TRBV19; D remains unclear. The CDR3 extends over 14 amino acids. Germline-derived CDR1 and CDR2 are LNHDA and SQIVND (reference sequence). Trimming shortened V by 7 bases and J by 4 bases, and 13 bases separated the two germline ends. The CDR3 loop is CASTTSLATGELFF. In DNA, the CDR3 is TGTGCCAGTACTACGTCGTTGGCCACCGGGGAGCTGTTTTTT.

This clone was seen once. The chain links TRBV7-9 to TRBJ2-7; D might be TRBD1 or TRBD2, each matching 5 bases. The CDR3 sequence is 15 residues long. The V and J ends lost 5 bases and 0 bases respectively, with 14 bases between them. Germline CDR1 SEHNR, CDR2 FQNEAQ (reference sequence). The CDR3 protein is CASSHRDVSSYEQYF. The CDR3 DNA reads as TGTGCCAGCAGCCACCGGGACGTGAGCTCCTACGAGCAGTACTTC.

Written as DNA, the CDR3 is TGTGCCAGAGCACTAGCTACTCACTTCCCCCAGTACTTC. It translates to CARALATHFPQYF. V gene TRBV25-1 combines with J gene TRBJ2-5; D is perhaps TRBD2 (6 bases). Germline loops: CDR1 MGHDK, CDR2 SYGVNS. The CDR3 is 13 residues long. The germline V and J ends were trimmed by 9 bases and 9 bases, with 20 bases remaining between them.

This clone was found a few times. The J gene is TRBJ1-1, the V gene TRBV27; no firm D call. This CDR3 has 15 amino acids. Germline V gives CDR1 MNHEY, CDR2 SMNVEV (reference sequence). Trimming pared 6 bases from V and 4 bases from J, leaving 18 bases between. CDR3 DNA: TGTGCCAGCAGCGGTGCCGGTAGGAGGGTCACTGAAGCTTTCTTT. This sequence encodes CASSGAGRRVTEAFF.